This T cell receptor beta chain was observed in a study of T cell changes during pregnancy in multiple sclerosis. Trimming removed 4 bases at V and 2 bases at J, with 15 bases between. The CDR3 covers 15 residues. In germline, CDR1 is SGHKS, CDR2 YYEKEE (reference sequence). Profiling relied on immunoSEQ multiplex PCR, and the TCRdb table lists in-frame clones only, not all of them. The table lists around 99,000 clones, under 95% of them singletons. The J gene is TRBJ2-5, the V gene TRBV5-5, with a weak D call TRBD1 (5 bases). The sequences come from peripheral blood, collected in the third trimester of pregnancy. This clonotype originated in a female donor in good health, enrolled as a control in a pregnancy study. CDR3 DNA sequence: TGTGCCAGCAGCATTCCAACAGGCATGCAAGAGACCCAGTACTTC. Its protein is CASSIPTGMQETQYF. The complete variable domain, with remaining parts taken from reference TRBV5-5 and TRBJ2-5, reads DAGVTQSPTHLIKTRGQQVTLRCSPISGHKSVSWYQQVLGQGPQFIFQYYEKEERGRGNFPDRFSARQFPNYSSELNVNALLLGDSALYLCASSIPTGMQETQYFGPGTRLLVL.